Following are 21 T cell receptor beta chains from one sample sequenced in a study of T-cell reconstitution after alpha-beta-depleted transplantation in children. For TCRbeta, the library was prepared with unique molecular identifiers. TCRdb re-analysed the PCR reads in MiXCR, keeping a single row per CDR3 protein. This sample has just under 550,000 distinct CDR3 sequences, with approximately 16% found just once. The sequences come from PBMCs from the stem cell graft donor, collected from the stem cell graft. Receptors were obtained from a human donor who donated a stem cell graft to a child with acute lymphoblastic leukemia.

This clonotype has at least ten counts. The chain has TRBV4-1 and TRBJ2-1; unclear D gene. Per the germline V gene, CDR1 is MGHRA and CDR2 is YSYEKL. The V end lost 1 base, the J end lost 5 bases, and 3 bases lay between the germline ends. This CDR3 comprises 12 residues. CDR3 amino acids: CASSQGDNEQFF. The CDR3 bases are TGCGCCAGCAGCCAAGGGGACAATGAGCAGTTCTTC.

The chain combines TRBV7-9 with TRBJ2-3, with D maybe TRBD1 (6 bases). V was cut by 4 bases and J by 2 bases, with 19 bases left in between. Germline V CDR1 and CDR2: SEHNR, FQNEAQ (reference sequence). The CDR3 runs 17 residues. The CDR3 loop reads CASSSLTRDKNTDTQYF. The CDR3 DNA reads TGTGCCAGCAGCTCGCTCACCCGGGACAAGAACACAGATACGCAGTATTTT.

The sample holds a few counts of this clonotype. This chain uses TRBV5-1 with TRBJ2-5; 10 nucleotides line up with TRBD2. There are 15 residues in the CDR3. The germline gives CDR1 SGHRS, CDR2 YFSETQ. V dropped 0 bases and J dropped 8; count of bases not matched to a gene: 7. The CDR3: CASSLVEAGGETQYF. CDR3 sequence (DNA): TGCGCCAGCAGCTTGGTAGAAGCGGGAGGGGAAACCCAGTACTTC.

The gene calls are TRBV7-9 and TRBJ2-3; no clear D. Per the germline V gene, CDR1 is SEHNR and CDR2 is FQNEAQ (reference sequence). The germline V and J ends were trimmed by 3 bases and 2 bases, with 6 bases remaining between them. The CDR3 is 13 residues long. CDR3 loop: CASSFPTTDTQYF. In nucleotides, the CDR3 is TGTGCCAGCAGCTTCCCGACCACAGATACGCAGTATTTT.

This sequence joins TRBV11-2 and TRBJ2-2; D unresolved. Germline V CDR1 and CDR2: SGHAT, FQNNGV. The CDR3 runs 18 residues. Trimming shortened V by 9 bases and J by 8 bases, and 31 bases separated the two germline ends. The CDR3, as DNA: TGTGCCAGGAGGACCCCCCAAGTGGGTTCAGAGTTGGCTGGGGAGCTGTTTTTT. It is translated as CARRTPQVGSELAGELFF. Using reference TRBV11-2 and TRBJ2-2 for the parts outside the CDR3, the full variable domain is EAGVAQSPRYKIIEKRQSVAFWCNPISGHATLYWYQQILGQGPKLLIQFQNNGVVDDSQLPKDRFSAERLKGVDSTLKIQPAKLEDSAVYLCARRTPQVGSELAGELFFGEGSRLTVL.

The rearrangement links TRBV6-2 or TRBV6-3 to TRBJ2-1; 9 positions match TRBD2. CDR3 length: 17 residues. The germline gives CDR1 MNHEY, CDR2 SVGEGT. With V trimmed by 5 bases and J by 3 bases, 11 bases remained unmatched. CDR3 nucleotides: TGTGCCAGCAGTCATAGCGGGAGTCAAGGTTTCTACAATGAGCAGTTCTTC. Translation gives CASSHSGSQGFYNEQFF.

This clonotype has a handful of counts. V gene TRBV4-1 combines with J gene TRBJ1-5; a possible D gene is TRBD1 (6 bases). The V gene lost 0 bases and the J gene lost 4 bases, with 10 bases spanning the gap. Germline V gene data show CDR1 as MGHRA and CDR2 as YSYEKL. This CDR3 is 15 amino acids long. The CDR3 loop reads CASSQDWGANQPQHF. The CDR3 DNA reads as TGCGCCAGCAGCCAAGATTGGGGGGCTAATCAGCCCCAGCATTTT.

The V call is TRBV12-3 or TRBV12-4, the J call TRBJ1-1, with TRBD1 matching 7 bases. V lost 7 bases to trimming and J lost 6 bases; unmatched junction nucleotides: 14. The CDR3 totals 15 residues. The CDR3 protein is CASTLLGTGDAEAFF. In DNA, the CDR3 is TGTGCCAGCACCCTCTTGGGTACAGGGGATGCTGAAGCTTTCTTT.

DNA for the CDR3: TGTGCCAGCAGCTTAAGGACAGGGAAACAAGAGACCCAGTACTTC. Amino acids: CASSLRTGKQETQYF. This rearrangement joins TRBV7-2 to TRBJ2-5; 8 nucleotides line up with TRBD1. This CDR3 region has 15 residues. V lost 2 bases and J lost 2; bases outside the gene matches: 4. Germline-derived CDR1 and CDR2 are SGHTA and FQGNSA.

This clonotype appeared a few times. The J gene is TRBJ2-6, the V gene TRBV12-3 or TRBV12-4; D perhaps matches TRBD2 (5 bases). V was pared by 6 bases and J by 0 bases, with 6 bases between. This CDR3 has 14 amino acids. The CDR3 region is CASREDSGANVLTF. The CDR3 DNA sequence: TGTGCCAGCAGGGAGGACTCTGGGGCCAACGTCCTGACTTTC.

This clonotype occurred a few times. CDR3 DNA sequence: TGTGCCAGCAGCGGGACAGGAAATTATAATTCACCCCTCCACTTT. Translating it yields CASSGTGNYNSPLHF. This chain connects TRBV9 to TRBJ1-6, with TRBD1 identical over 7 bases. This CDR3 region has 15 residues. CDR1 is SGDLS, CDR2 YYNGEE, per germline. Trimming removed 3 bases from V and 4 bases from J; junction bases left unmatched: 4.

This clonotype was seen a few times. The chain is built from TRBV7-8 and TRBJ1-2, with 11 bases lining up with TRBD1. The CDR3 contains 15 residues. The germline gives CDR1 SGHVS, CDR2 FQNEAQ. V was pared by 5 bases and J by 8 bases, with 10 bases of the junction left unmatched. The DNA for the CDR3 is TGTGCCAGCAGCCCCCCGGAGGGGACAGGGGGAGGCTACACCTTC. Its protein product is CASSPPEGTGGGYTF.

This clonotype showed up just a few times. One end of the junction varies from germline; a read error may be responsible. The V gene is TRBV12-3 or TRBV12-4, the J gene TRBJ2-1; D ambiguous. The CDR3 runs 11 residues. As DNA, the CDR3 is TGTGCCAGCAGTTTAGGGTCACCGGCGACGTTC. It yields the protein CASSLGSPATF.

This chain joins TRBV4-1 and TRBJ1-1, with unresolved D. The V gene's germline CDR1 is MGHRA and CDR2 YSYEKL. The V gene lost 2 bases and the J gene lost 7 bases, with 23 bases spanning the gap. This CDR3 region has 17 residues. The DNA for the CDR3 is TGCGCCAGCAGCCAACAACGGCCCCTCCAACCCTTACATGAAGCTTTCTTT. Amino acids: CASSQQRPLQPLHEAFF.

In its sample, this clonotype was seen a few times. The genes are TRBV12-3 or TRBV12-4 and TRBJ1-4; 8 bases align to TRBD1. The ends lost 5 bases at V and 7 bases at J; junction bases unmatched: 9. The length of the CDR3 is 15 residues. The CDR3 DNA is TGTGCCAGCAGTCCCCAGACAGGGGTACGTGAAAAACTGTTTTTT. It yields the protein CASSPQTGVREKLFF.

The chain is built from TRBV4-2 and TRBJ1-1; 7 nucleotides match TRBD1. The CDR3 has 14 amino acids. With 4 bases clipped from V and 6 bases from J, the junction kept 8 bases outside the gene matches. CDR1 and CDR2 from the germline V gene are LGHNA and YNFKEQ. CDR3 in DNA: TGTGCCAGCAGCCTATTCGACAGGGCGGCTGAAGCTTTCTTT. Its translation is CASSLFDRAAEAFF.

CDR3 in amino acids: CASSFQGYQDEQYF. The CDR3 DNA sequence: TGCGCCAGCAGCTTCCAGGGATATCAGGACGAGCAGTACTTC. The chain uses TRBV4-1 and TRBJ2-7; TRBD1 is a possible D gene (5 bases). Trimming stripped 5 bases from V and 5 bases from J, with 16 bases between. Germline V gene data show CDR1 as MGHRA and CDR2 as YSYEKL. This CDR3 has 14 amino acids.

The rearrangement uses TRBV5-1 and TRBJ2-1; D gene uncertain. The CDR3 has 13 residues. The germline CDR1 and CDR2 sequences are SGHRS and YFSETQ. V shed 4 bases and J shed 5 bases, with 10 bases lying between them. The CDR3 loop reads CASSPSRNNEQFF. CDR3 in DNA: TGCGCCAGCAGCCCCAGCCGAAACAATGAGCAGTTCTTC.

The gene calls are TRBV27 and TRBJ1-6; D is unresolved. The CDR3 covers 14 residues. V gave up 5 bases and J gave up 5 bases, with 10 bases separating them. Germline V gene lookup returns CDR1 MNHEY and CDR2 SMNVEV (reference sequence). The CDR3 protein is CASSKIKDNSPLHF. CDR3 sequence (DNA): TGTGCCAGCAGTAAGATTAAGGATAATTCACCCCTCCACTTT.

This rearrangement joins TRBV7-2 to TRBJ2-1; D is unresolved. The CDR3 contains 17 residues. V was shortened by 1 base and J by 4 bases, with 17 bases between the two germline ends. Germline V gives CDR1 SGHTA, CDR2 FQGNSA. CDR3 amino acids: CASSLGQNLFLYNEQFF. In DNA form, the CDR3 reads TGTGCCAGCAGCTTAGGGCAGAACCTGTTCCTTTACAATGAGCAGTTCTTC. Full variable domain (missing parts from reference TRBV7-2 and TRBJ2-1): GAGVSQSPSNKVTEKGKDVELRCDPISGHTALYWYRQSLGQGLEFLIYFQGNSAPDKSGLPSDRFSAERTGGSVSTLTIQRTQQEDSAVYLCASSLGQNLFLYNEQFFGPGTRLTVL.

In this sample, this clonotype turned up a few times. The V call is TRBV19, the J call TRBJ1-5, with D unresolved. CDR1 and CDR2 (germline): LNHDA, SQIVND (reference sequence). Trimming stripped 11 bases from V and 5 bases from J, with 10 bases between. This CDR3 has 11 residues. This CDR3 reads CAGWCHQPQHF. The CDR3 nucleotides are TGTGCCGGATGGTGCCATCAGCCCCAGCATTTT.